This TCR beta chain was sequenced for a study of blood T cell repertoires in COVID-19. Looking at the study overall: Spain, Italy and the United States supplied samples that represented acute and convalescent COVID-19. PBMCs, B-cell-depleted T cells, or T cells provided the cDNA or gDNA that made up the material.

V was cut by 1 base and J by 6 bases, with 9 bases left in between. This CDR3 has 13 amino acids. CDR1 SEHNR and CDR2 FQNEAQ come from the germline V gene (reference sequence). Under the authors' procedure: Counts of nucleated cells, estimated from reference gene primer amplification, were obtained. Only in-frame clones appear in the TCRdb table, and some are missing; sequencing was by immunoSEQ multiplex PCR. The DNA was the basis for D and trimming; V, J and clone size are from that table. The table shows about 230,000 clones, with roughly 80% occurring only once. This clone has just one count. The specimen sequenced was peripheral blood. The chain uses TRBV7-9 and TRBJ1-2, with D unresolved. The receptor was derived from a woman in her 70s with active or convalescent COVID-19. CDR3 in amino acids: CASSLVSPHGYTF. CDR3 nucleotides: TGTGCCAGCAGCTTAGTTTCCCCTCATGGCTACACCTTC.